This T cell receptor beta chain was recorded in a study of long-term antiretroviral therapy in people with HIV. Germline assignment: CDR1 SGHTA and CDR2 FQGTGA. The V and J ends lost 5 bases and 4 bases, in that order; junction bases with no gene match: 7. The CDR3 is 14 residues long. Study results and limitations: Repertoire composition at all time points was dominated by clones that had expanded before ART.

Post-ART PBMC samples numbered at least two per donor, and pre-ART ones at least one. They ran version v3.0 of the immunoSEQ assay at survey level. Profiling relied on immunoSEQ multiplex PCR, and the TCRdb table lists in-frame clones only, not all of them. The repertoire holds approximately 30,000 clones, with 70% to 80% as singletons. With respect to this clone: Its antigen is still unknown.

V gene TRBV7-3 combines with J gene TRBJ1-2; TRBD1 matches 7 bases. The material sequenced was unsorted PBMCs, taken 1.9 years after starting antiretroviral therapy. The TCR originated in a man aged 18 to 29 with HIV. The CDR3 coding sequence is TGTGCCAGCAGCCGGGACAGTACGGGCTATGGCTACACCTTC. It translates to CASSRDSTGYGYTF.